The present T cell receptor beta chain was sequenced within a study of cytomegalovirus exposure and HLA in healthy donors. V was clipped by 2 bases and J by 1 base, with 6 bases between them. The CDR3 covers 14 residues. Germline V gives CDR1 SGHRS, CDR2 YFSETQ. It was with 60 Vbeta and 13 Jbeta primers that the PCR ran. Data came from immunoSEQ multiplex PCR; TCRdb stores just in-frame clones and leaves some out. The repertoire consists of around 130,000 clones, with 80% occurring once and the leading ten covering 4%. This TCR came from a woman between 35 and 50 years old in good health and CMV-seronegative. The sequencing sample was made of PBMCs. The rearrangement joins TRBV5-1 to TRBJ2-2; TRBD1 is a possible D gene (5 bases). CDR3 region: CASSFGQNTGELFF. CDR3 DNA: TGCGCCAGCAGCTTTGGACAGAACACCGGGGAGCTGTTTTTT.